Listed here are 4 T cell receptor beta chains from one sample, sequenced in a study of blood T cell repertoires in COVID-19. Profiling relied on immunoSEQ multiplex PCR, and the TCRdb table lists in-frame clones only, not all of them. The sample consists of 95,000 to 150,000 clones, over 75% of them appearing once. Sequencing was carried out using peripheral blood. Receptors originate from a woman between 65 and 79 years old with acute or convalescent COVID-19.

This chain uses TRBV30 with TRBJ1-2, with D perhaps matching TRBD1 (6 bases). Trimming removed 0 bases from V and 0 bases from J, with 11 bases in between. This CDR3 is built from 15 residues. Germline V gives CDR1 GTSNPN, CDR2 SVGIG (reference sequence). The CDR3 here is CAWSVLQGPNYGYTF. Here the CDR3 DNA reads TGTGCCTGGAGTGTATTACAGGGACCTAACTATGGCTACACCTTC.

This clone was seen just once. This chain links TRBV3-1 (or the pseudogene TRBV3-2) with TRBJ1-2, with a weak D call TRBD1 (6 bases). CDR3 length: 13 amino acids. Between the trimmed V and J ends, which lost 4 bases and 7 bases, there was a span of 13 bases. Per germline, CDR1 LGHDT and CDR2 YNNKEL (reference sequence). This CDR3 is CASSPSGGSGYTF. The CDR3 DNA follows: TGTGCCAGCAGCCCTTCGGGGGGCTCTGGCTACACCTTC.

The rearrangement uses TRBV14 and TRBJ1-4, with D unclear. Germline CDR1 and CDR2: SGHDN and FVKESK. The V end lost 4 bases, the J end lost 10 bases, and 16 bases lay between the germline ends. CDR3 size: 14 residues. The CDR3, as DNA: TGTGCCAGCAGCCCTCGTCTACGGGAAGGAAAACTGTTTTTT. Protein: CASSPRLREGKLFF.

This chain connects TRBV11-3 to TRBJ1-1; no clear D. Germline loops: CDR1 SGHNT, CDR2 YENEEA. Deletions cut 4 bases from V and 0 bases from J, with 6 bases between. The CDR3 has 13 amino acids. CDR3 protein: CASSSGVNTEAFF. The CDR3 nucleotides read TGTGCCAGCAGCTCCGGGGTGAACACTGAAGCTTTCTTT.